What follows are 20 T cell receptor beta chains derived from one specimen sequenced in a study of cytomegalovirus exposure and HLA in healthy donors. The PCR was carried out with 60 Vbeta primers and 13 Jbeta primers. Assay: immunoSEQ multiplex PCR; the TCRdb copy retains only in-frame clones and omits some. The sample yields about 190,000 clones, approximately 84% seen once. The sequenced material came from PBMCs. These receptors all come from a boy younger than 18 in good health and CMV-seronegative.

The CDR3: CASSLTYQPQHF. The DNA for the CDR3 is TGTGCCAGTAGTCTAACGTATCAGCCCCAGCATTTT. This chain links TRBV19 with TRBJ1-5; D gene unclear. With 5 bases removed from V and 5 bases from J, the gap between germline ends came to 7 bases. There are 12 residues in the CDR3. Germline loops: CDR1 LNHDA, CDR2 SQIVND (reference sequence).

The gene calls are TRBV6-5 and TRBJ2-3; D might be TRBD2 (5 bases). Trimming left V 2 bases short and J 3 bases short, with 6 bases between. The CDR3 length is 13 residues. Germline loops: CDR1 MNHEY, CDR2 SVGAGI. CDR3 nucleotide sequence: TGTGCCAGCAGTTACGGAGGAACAGATACGCAGTATTTT. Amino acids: CASSYGGTDTQYF.

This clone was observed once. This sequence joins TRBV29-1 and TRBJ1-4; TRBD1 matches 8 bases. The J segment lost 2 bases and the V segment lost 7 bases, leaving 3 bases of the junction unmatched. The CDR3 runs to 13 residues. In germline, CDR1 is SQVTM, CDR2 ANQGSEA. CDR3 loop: CSARTGTNEKLFF. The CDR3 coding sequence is TGCAGCGCCAGGACAGGGACTAATGAAAAACTGTTTTTT.

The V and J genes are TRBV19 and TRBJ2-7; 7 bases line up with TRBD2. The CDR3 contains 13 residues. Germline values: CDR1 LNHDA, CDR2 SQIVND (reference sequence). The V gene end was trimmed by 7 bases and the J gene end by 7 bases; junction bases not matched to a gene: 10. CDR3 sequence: CASTAGRAGEQYF. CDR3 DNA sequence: TGTGCCAGTACAGCGGGACGAGCGGGGGAGCAGTACTTC. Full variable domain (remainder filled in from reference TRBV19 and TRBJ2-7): DGGITQSPKYLFRKEGQNVTLSCEQNLNHDAMYWYRQDPGQGLRLIYYSQIVNDFQKGDIAEGYSVSREKKESFPLTVTSAQKNPTAFYLCASTAGRAGEQYFGPGTRLTVT.

The CDR3 protein is CASSVGLAGGPHPGELFF. CDR3 in DNA: TGTGCCAGCAGCGTAGGGCTAGCGGGGGGGCCACACCCCGGGGAGCTGTTTTTT. The chain uses TRBV9 and TRBJ2-2, with TRBD2 matching 12 bases. V was pared by 0 bases and J by 6 bases, with 9 bases of the junction left unmatched. From germline, CDR1 is SGDLS and CDR2 YYNGEE. The CDR3 loop spans 18 amino acids. The full variable domain, rest sourced from reference TRBV9 and TRBJ2-2, is DSGVTQTPKHLITATGQRVTLRCSPRSGDLSVYWYQQSLDQGLQFLIQYYNGEERAKGNILERFSAQQFPDLHSELNLSSLELGDSALYFCASSVGLAGGPHPGELFFGEGSRLTVL.

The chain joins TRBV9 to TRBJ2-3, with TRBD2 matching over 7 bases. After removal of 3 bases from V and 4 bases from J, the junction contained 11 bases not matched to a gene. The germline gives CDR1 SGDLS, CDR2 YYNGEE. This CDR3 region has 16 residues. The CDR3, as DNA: TGTGCCAGCAGCGCAGGCATGGAGGGAGGGCCAGATACGCAGTATTTT. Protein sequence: CASSAGMEGGPDTQYF.

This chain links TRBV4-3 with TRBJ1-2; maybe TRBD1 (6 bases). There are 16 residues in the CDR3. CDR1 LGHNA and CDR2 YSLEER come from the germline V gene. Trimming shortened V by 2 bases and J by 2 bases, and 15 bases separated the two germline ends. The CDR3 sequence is CASSQSRAGANYGYTF. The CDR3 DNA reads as TGCGCCAGCAGCCAATCAAGGGCAGGGGCGAACTATGGCTACACCTTC.

In nucleotides, the CDR3 is TGCGCTTTTCCCGGGGGGGGGAACTATGGCTACACCTTC. Amino acids: CAFPGGGNYGYTF. This sequence joins TRBV5-1 and TRBJ1-2, with D perhaps TRBD1 (5 bases). Germline CDR1 SGHRS, CDR2 YFSETQ. The CDR3 runs to 13 residues.

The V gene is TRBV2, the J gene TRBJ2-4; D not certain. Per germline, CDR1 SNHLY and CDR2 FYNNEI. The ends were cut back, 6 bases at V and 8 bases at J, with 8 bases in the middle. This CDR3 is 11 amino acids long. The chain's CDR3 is CASSPKHIQYF. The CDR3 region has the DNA TGTGCCAGCAGCCCTAAGCACATTCAGTACTTC.

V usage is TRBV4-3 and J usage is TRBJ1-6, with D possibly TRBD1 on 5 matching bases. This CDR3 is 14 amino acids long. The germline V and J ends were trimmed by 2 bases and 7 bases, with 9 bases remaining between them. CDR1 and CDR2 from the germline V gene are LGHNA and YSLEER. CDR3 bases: TGCGCCAGCAGCCAAATAGGGGCGAATTCACCCCTCCACTTT. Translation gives CASSQIGANSPLHF.

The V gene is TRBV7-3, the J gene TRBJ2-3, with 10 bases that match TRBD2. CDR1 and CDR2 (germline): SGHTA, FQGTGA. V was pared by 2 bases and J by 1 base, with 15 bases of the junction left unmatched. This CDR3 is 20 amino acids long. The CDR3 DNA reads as TGTGCCAGCAGCTTACTGGGACTAGCGCCAGGAGGCGTGGGCACAGATACGCAGTATTTT. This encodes CASSLLGLAPGGVGTDTQYF.

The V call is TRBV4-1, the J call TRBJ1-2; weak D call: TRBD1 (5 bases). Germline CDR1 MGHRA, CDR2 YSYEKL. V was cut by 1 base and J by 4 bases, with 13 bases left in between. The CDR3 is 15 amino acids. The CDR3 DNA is TGCGCCAGCAGCCAAGGGGGGGGGATCTCCTATGGCTACACCTTC. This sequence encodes CASSQGGGISYGYTF.

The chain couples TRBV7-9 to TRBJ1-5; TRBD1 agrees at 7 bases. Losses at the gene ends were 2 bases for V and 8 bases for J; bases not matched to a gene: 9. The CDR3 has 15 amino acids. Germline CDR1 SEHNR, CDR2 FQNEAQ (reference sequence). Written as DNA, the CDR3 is TGTGCCAGCAGCTTATCGGACAGGCGGGATGAGCCCCAGCATTTT. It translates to CASSLSDRRDEPQHF.

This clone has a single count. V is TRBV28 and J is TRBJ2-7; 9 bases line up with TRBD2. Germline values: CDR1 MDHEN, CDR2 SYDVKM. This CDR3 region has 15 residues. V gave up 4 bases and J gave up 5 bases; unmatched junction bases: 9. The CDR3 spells CASSSLGGRANEQYF. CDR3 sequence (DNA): TGTGCCAGCAGTTCCCTTGGCGGGAGGGCTAACGAGCAGTACTTC.

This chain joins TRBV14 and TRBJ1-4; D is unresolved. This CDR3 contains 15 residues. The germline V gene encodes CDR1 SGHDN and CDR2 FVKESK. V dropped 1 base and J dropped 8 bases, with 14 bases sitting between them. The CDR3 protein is CASSQVATMGEKLFF. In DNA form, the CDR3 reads TGTGCCAGCAGCCAAGTTGCCACCATGGGCGAAAAACTGTTTTTT. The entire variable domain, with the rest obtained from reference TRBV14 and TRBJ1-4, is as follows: EAGVTQFPSHSVIEKGQTVTLRCDPISGHDNLYWYRRVMGKEIKFLLHFVKESKQDESGMPNNRFLAERTGGTYSTLKVQPAELEDSGVYFCASSQVATMGEKLFFGSGTQLSVL.

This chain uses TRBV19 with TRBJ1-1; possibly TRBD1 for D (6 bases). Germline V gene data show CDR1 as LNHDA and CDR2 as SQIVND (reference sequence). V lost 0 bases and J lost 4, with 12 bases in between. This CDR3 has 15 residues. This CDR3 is CASSIDLRGGTEAFF. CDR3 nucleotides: TGTGCCAGTAGTATAGATCTGCGAGGGGGCACTGAAGCTTTCTTT.

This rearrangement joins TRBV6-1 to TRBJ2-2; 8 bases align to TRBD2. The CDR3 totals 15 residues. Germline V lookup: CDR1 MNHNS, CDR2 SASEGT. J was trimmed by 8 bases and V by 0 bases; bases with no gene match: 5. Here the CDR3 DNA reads TGTGCCAGCAGTGAAGCTAGCGGGAAGGGAGGGGAGCTGTTTTTT. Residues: CASSEASGKGGELFF.

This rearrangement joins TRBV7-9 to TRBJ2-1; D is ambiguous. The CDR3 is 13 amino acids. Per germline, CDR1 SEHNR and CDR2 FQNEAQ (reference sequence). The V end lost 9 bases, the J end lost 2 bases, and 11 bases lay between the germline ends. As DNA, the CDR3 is TGTGCCAGTGAGAATACTACCTACAATGAGCAGTTCTTC. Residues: CASENTTYNEQFF.

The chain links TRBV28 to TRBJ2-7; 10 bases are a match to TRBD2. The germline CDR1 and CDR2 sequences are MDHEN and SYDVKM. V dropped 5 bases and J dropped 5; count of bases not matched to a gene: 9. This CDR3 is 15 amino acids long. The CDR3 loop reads CASSPREAGGDEQYF. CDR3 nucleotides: TGTGCCAGCAGTCCACGAGAAGCGGGAGGGGACGAGCAGTACTTC.

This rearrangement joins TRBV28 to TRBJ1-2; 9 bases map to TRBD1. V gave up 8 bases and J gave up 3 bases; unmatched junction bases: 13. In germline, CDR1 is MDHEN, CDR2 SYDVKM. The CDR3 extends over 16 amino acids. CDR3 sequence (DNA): TGTGCCAGCTATGGGACGGGACAGGGCTTCGACTATGGCTACACCTTC. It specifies CASYGTGQGFDYGYTF.